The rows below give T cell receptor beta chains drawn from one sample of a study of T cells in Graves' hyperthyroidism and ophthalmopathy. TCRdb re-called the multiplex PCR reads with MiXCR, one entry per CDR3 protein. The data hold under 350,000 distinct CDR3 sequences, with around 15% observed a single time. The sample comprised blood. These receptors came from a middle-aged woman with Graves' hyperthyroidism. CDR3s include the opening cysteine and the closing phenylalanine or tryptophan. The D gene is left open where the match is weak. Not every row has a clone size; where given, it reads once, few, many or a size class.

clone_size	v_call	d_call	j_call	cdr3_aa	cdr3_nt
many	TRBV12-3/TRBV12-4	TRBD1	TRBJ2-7	CASSGMTGGYEQYF	TGTGCCAGCAGTGGAATGACAGGGGGCTACGAGCAGTACTTC
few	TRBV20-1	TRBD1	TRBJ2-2	CSAMDRKNTGELFF	TGCAGTGCTATGGACAGGAAGAACACCGGGGAGCTGTTTTTT
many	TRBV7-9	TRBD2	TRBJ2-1	CASSLGWGGRNEQFF	TGTGCCAGCAGCTTGGGATGGGGGGGACGCAATGAGCAGTTCTTC
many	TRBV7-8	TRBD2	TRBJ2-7	CASSLGSGNEQYF	TGTGCCAGCAGCTTAGGGAGCGGGAACGAGCAGTACTTC
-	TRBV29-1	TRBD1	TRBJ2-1	CSGGQSGNEQFF	TGCAGCGGGGGACAGTCCGGCAATGAGCAGTTCTTC
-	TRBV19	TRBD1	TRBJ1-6	CASSIWTGASYNSPLHF	TGTGCCAGTAGTATATGGACAGGGGCCTCCTATAATTCACCCCTCCACTTT
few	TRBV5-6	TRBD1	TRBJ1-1	CASSRDRLYTEAFF	TGTGCCAGCAGCAGGGACAGGCTTTACACTGAAGCTTTCTTT
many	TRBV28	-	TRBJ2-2	CASSSQIGNTGELFF	TGTGCCAGCAGTTCTCAAATTGGAAACACCGGGGAGCTGTTTTTT
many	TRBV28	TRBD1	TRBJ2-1	CASSFGTGGNEQFF	TGTGCCAGCAGTTTCGGGACAGGGGGCAATGAGCAGTTCTTC
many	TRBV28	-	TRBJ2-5	CASSTIRRPGGQETQYF	TGTGCCAGCAGCACTATCCGTCGGCCCGGGGGCCAAGAGACCCAGTACTTC
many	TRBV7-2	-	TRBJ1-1	CASSRGLTNTEAFF	TGTGCCAGCAGCAGGGGACTCACGAACACTGAAGCTTTCTTT
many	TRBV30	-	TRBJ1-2	CACPTGSTYGYTF	TGTGCCTGCCCGACGGGATCTACCTATGGCTACACCTTC
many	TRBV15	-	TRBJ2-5	CATSREPDFGSGTQYF	-
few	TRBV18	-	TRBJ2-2	CASSPPYIGELFF	TGTGCCAGCTCACCACCGTATATCGGGGAGCTGTTTTTT
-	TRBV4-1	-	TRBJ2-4	CASSQTGFLAKNIQYF	TGCGCCAGCAGCCAGACAGGATTCCTAGCCAAAAACATTCAGTACTTC
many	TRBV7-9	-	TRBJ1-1	CASSFNTPNVNTEAFF	TGTGCCAGCAGCTTCAACACACCTAACGTGAACACTGAAGCTTTCTTT
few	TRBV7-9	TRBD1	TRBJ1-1	CASSLGDRGATEAFF	TGTGCCAGCAGCTTAGGGGACAGGGGGGCCACTGAAGCTTTCTTT
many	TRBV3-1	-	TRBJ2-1	CASSQGTHGRRYNEQFF	TGTGCCAGCAGCCAAGGAACCCACGGGAGAAGGTACAATGAGCAGTTCTTC
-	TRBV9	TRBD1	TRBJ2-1	CASSERQGGTYNEQFF	TGTGCCAGCAGCGAAAGACAGGGTGGGACCTACAATGAGCAGTTCTTC
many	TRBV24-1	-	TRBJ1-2	CATSDPSVAQGYTF	TGTGCCACCAGTGATCCCAGTGTGGCGCAGGGCTACACCTTC
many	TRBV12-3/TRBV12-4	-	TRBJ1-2	CASSAGPTNYGYTF	TGTGCCAGCAGTGCAGGGCCGACTAACTATGGCTACACCTTC
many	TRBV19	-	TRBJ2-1	CASSIGLDNEQFF	TGTGCCAGTAGTATTGGCCTCGACAATGAGCAGTTCTTC
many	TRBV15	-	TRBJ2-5	CATSREVQETQYF	TGTGCCACCAGCAGAGAGGTACAAGAGACCCAGTACTTC
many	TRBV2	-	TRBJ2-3	CASTEASTDTQYF	TGTGCCAGCACCGAAGCCTCGACAGATACGCAGTATTTT
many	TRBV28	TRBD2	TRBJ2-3	CASRILAGDTDTQYF	TGTGCCAGCAGAATACTAGCGGGAGACACAGATACGCAGTATTTT
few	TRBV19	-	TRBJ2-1	CASSFSIGTPYNEQFF	TGTGCCAGTAGTTTCTCCATCGGGACTCCCTACAATGAGCAGTTCTTC
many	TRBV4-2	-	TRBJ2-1	CASSQAPDGPNEQFF	TGTGCCAGCAGCCAAGCTCCCGACGGACCCAATGAGCAGTTCTTC
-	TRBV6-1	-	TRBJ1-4	CASRSEQINEKLFF	TGTGCCAGCAGGTCGGAACAGATTAATGAAAAACTGTTTTTT
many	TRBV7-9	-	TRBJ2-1	CASSPPRTKGNDEQFF	TGTGCCAGCAGCCCTCCTAGGACGAAGGGAAACGATGAGCAGTTCTTC
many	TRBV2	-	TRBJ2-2	CAGGYGQSTGELFF	TGTGCCGGGGGCTATGGACAGAGCACCGGGGAGCTGTTTTTT
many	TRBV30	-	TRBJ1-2	CAWSPGNGYTF	TGTGCCTGGAGTCCGGGGAATGGCTACACCTTC
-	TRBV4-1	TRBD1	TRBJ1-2	CASSPRTGLNYGYTF	TGCGCCAGCAGCCCCCGGACAGGGCTAAACTATGGCTACACCTTC
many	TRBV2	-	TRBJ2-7	CASSDASSYEQYF	TGTGCCAGCAGTGATGCAAGCTCCTACGAGCAGTACTTC